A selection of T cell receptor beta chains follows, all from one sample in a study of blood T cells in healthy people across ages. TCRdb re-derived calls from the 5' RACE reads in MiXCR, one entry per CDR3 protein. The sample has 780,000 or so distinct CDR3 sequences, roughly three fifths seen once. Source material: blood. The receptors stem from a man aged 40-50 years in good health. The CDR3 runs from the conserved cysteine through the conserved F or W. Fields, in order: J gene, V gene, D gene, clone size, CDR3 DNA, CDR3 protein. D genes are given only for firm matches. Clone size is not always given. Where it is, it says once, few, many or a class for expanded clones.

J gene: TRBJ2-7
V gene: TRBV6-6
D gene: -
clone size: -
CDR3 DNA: TGTGCCAGCAGTGACCGGTCAGACGACTACGAGCAGTACTTC
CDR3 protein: CASSDRSDDYEQYF

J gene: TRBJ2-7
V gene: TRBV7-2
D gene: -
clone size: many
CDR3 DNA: TGCGCCAGCAGCTTGGGATCCGGATACGAGCAGTACTTC
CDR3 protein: CASSLGSGYEQYF

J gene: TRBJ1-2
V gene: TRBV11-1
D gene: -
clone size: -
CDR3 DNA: TGTGCCAGCAGCTCAAGGCTAAGTGGCCGGAACTATGGCTACACCTTC
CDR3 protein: CASSSRLSGRNYGYTF

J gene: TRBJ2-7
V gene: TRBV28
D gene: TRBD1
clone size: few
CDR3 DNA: TGTGCCACCCTGGCGCGCCCGGGACAGGGTTCCTACGAGCAGTACTTC
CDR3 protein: CATLARPGQGSYEQYF

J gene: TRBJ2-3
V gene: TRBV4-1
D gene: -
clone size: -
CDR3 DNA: TGCGCCAGCAGCCAACCAGGGCGCGAGACGCAGTATTTT
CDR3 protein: CASSQPGRETQYF

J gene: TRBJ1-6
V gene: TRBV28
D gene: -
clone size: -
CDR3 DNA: TGTGCCAGCAGCTTGGCGCGGAACCCTAATTCACCCCTCCACTTT
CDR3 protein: CASSLARNPNSPLHF

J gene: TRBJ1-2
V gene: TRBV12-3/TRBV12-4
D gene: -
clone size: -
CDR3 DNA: TGTGCCAGCAGTGTAGCGGAATGGGGTGGGGGCTACACCTTC
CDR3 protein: CASSVAEWGGGYTF

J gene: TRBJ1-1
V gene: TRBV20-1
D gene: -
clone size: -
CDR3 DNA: TGCAGTGCTAGAGGGGGCGCTGCTTTCTTT
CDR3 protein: CSARGGAAFF

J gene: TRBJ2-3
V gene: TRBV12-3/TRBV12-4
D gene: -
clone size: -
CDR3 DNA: TGTGCCAGCAGTCATGGGTCTTATACGCAGTATTTT
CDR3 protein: CASSHGSYTQYF

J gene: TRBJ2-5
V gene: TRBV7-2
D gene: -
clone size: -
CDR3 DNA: TGTGCCGGCAGCTTTTCGGCCAGCGGGGAGACCCAGTACTTC
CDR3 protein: CAGSFSASGETQYF

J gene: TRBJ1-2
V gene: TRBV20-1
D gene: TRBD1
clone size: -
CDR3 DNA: TGCAGTGCTAGCCACCCAGGGGGGGCCGACTATGGCTACACCTTC
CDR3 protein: CSASHPGGADYGYTF

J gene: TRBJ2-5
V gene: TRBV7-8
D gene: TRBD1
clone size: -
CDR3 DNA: TGTGCCAGCAGCTTAGATTGGACAGGGGAAGAGACCCAGTACTTC
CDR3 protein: CASSLDWTGEETQYF

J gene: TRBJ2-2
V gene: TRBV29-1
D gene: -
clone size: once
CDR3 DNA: TGCAGCGTTGAAATTTCAGGATCGGGCACCGGGGAGCTGTTTTTT
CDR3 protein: CSVEISGSGTGELFF

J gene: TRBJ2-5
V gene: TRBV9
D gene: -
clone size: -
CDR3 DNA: TGTGCCAGCAGTGTTCAACCCCAGGGTAAACGAGAGACCCAGTACTTC
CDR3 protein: CASSVQPQGKRETQYF

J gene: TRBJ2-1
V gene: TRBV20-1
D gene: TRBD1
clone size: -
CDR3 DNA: TGCAGTGCTTTGACCGGGACAGGGTTGAATGAGCAGTTCTTC
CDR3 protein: CSALTGTGLNEQFF

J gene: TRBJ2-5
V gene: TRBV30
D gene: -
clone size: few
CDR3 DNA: TGTGTTCTCGAGCAGCAAGAGACCCAGTACTTC
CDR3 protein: CVLEQQETQYF

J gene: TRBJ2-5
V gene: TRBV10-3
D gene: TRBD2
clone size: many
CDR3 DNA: TGTGCCATCAGTGGTCCCCGGATTAGCGGGGAATCTGAGACCCAGTACTTC
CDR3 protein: CAISGPRISGESETQYF

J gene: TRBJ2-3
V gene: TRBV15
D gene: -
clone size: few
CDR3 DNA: TGTGCCACCAGCAGAGATGACGGCACAGATACGCAGTATTTT
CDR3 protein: CATSRDDGTDTQYF

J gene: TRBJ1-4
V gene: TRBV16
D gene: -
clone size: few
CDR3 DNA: TGTGCCAGCAGCGGGTCGCGCTCGGGGCCTGAAAAACTGTTTTTT
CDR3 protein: CASSGSRSGPEKLFF

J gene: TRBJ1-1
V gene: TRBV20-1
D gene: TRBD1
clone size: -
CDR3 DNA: TGCAGTGCCGTTGGACAGGGGAGCACTGAAGCTTTCTTT
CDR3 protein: CSAVGQGSTEAFF

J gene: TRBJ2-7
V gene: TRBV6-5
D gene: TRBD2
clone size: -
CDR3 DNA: TGTGCCACCCGATACGGAGCGGGGCCCTACGAGCAGTACTTC
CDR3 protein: CATRYGAGPYEQYF

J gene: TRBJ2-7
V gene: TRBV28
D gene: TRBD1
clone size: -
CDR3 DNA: TGTGCCAGCAGTACGGACAGGGGCAGCCACGAGCAGTACTTC
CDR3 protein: CASSTDRGSHEQYF

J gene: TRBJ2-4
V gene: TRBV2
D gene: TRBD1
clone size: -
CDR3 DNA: TGTGCCAGCATGGTTTGGGACAGGGGGCCAGAGCAGTACTTC
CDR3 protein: CASMVWDRGPEQYF

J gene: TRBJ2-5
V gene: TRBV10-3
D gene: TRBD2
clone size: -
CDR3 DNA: TGTGCCATCAGCTCAGCTAGCGGGAGTAAAGAGACCCAGTACTTC
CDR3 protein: CAISSASGSKETQYF

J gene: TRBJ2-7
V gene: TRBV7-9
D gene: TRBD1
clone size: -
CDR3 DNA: TGTGCCAGCAGCTTAGCGGGGGGACAGGGATACTTC
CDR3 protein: CASSLAGGQGYF

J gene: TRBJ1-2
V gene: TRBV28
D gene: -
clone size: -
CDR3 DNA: TGTGCCAGCACTTTGGAGTCTCCTGGGGGCCTGGGCTATGGCTACACCTTC
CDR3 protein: CASTLESPGGLGYGYTF

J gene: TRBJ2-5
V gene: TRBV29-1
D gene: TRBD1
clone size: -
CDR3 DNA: TGCAGCGTTAACAGGGGACAAGAGACCCAGTACTTC
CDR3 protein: CSVNRGQETQYF

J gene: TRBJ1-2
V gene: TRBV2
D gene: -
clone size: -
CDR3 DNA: TGTGCCAGCAGAGCCGGGACCCTGGAGACTCACACCTTC
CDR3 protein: CASRAGTLETHTF

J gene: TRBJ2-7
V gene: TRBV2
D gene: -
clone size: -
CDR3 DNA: TGTGCCGGTCGGACTACCCTAAACTACGAGCAGTACTTC
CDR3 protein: CAGRTTLNYEQYF

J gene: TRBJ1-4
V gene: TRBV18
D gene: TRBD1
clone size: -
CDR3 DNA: TGTGCCAGCTCACACAAGGACAGGGTTTCCGAAAAACTGTTTTTT
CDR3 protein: CASSHKDRVSEKLFF

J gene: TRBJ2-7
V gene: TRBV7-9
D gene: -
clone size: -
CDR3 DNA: TGTGCCAGCAGCTTAGCGGATGGTTTCGGGATTCAGTACTTC
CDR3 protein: CASSLADGFGIQYF

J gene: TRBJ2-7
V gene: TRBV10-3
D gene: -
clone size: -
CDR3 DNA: TGTGCCATCAGTGAGCCCCTCCGGGCAGGGTCTAACGAGCAGTACTTC
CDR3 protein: CAISEPLRAGSNEQYF

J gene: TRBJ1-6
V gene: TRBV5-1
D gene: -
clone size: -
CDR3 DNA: TGCGCCAGCAGTCACAATCAGGGAGGTCATAATTCACCCCCCCACTTT
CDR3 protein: CASSHNQGGHNSPPHF

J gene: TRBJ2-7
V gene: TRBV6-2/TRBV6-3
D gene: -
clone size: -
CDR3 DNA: TGTGACAGCAGTCGTGCGGGGTTATCCTACGAGCAGTACTTC
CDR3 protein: CDSSRAGLSYEQYF

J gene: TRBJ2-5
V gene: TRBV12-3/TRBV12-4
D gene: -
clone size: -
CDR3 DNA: TGTTCCAGCCTCGCCGGCAGGGACGAGACCCAGTACTTC
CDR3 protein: CSSLAGRDETQYF

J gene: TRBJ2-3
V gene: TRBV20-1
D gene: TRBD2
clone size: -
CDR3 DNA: TGCAGTGCTAACGAGCCTAGCGGGAGGGCCTGGGGGTCCCTCGCAGATACGCAGTATTTT
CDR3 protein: CSANEPSGRAWGSLADTQYF

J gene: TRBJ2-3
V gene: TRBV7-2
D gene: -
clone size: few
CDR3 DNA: TGTGCCAGCAGCGGGGACCCCAGCAGCACAGATACGCAGTATTTT
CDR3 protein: CASSGDPSSTDTQYF

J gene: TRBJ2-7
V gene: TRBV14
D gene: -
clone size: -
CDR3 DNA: TGTGCCAGCAGGGGCGGGGCCTCCTACGAGCAGTACTTC
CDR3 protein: CASRGGASYEQYF

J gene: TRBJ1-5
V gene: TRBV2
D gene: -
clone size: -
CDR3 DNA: TGTGCCAGCAGTGGGACACCCTATCAGCCCCAGCATTTT
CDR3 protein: CASSGTPYQPQHF

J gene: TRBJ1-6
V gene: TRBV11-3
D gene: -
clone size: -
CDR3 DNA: TGTGCCAGCAGCCGACACCCAAGTGATAATTCACCCCTCCACTTT
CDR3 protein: CASSRHPSDNSPLHF

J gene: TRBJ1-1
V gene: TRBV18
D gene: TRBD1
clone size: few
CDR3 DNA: TGTGCCAGCTCACCGGGACAGGGGAGGACTGAAGCTTTCTTT
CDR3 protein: CASSPGQGRTEAFF

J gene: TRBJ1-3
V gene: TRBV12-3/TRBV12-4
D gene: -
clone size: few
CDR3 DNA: TGTGCCAGCAGTTTTAGGTTCACCATATATTTT
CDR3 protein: CASSFRFTIYF

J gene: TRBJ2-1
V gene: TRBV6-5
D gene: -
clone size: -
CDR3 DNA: TGTGCCAGCAGCCGGGTGACTAGAGCCTACAATGAGCAGTTCTTC
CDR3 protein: CASSRVTRAYNEQFF

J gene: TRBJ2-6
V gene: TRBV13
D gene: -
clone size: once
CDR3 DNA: TGTGCCAGCAGCCCACCCCGAGTGGCTGGGGCCAACGTCCCGACTTTC
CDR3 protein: CASSPPRVAGANVPTF

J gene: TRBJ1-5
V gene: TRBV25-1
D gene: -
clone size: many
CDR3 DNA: TGTGCCAGCAGTGAAGGGATAGGGGAAGGACAGCCCCAGCATTTT
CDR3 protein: CASSEGIGEGQPQHF

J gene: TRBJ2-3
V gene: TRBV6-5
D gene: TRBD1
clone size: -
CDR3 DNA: TGTGCCAGCAGTTACTCCCTCGGGACAGGGTCCACAGATACGCAGTATTTT
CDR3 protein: CASSYSLGTGSTDTQYF

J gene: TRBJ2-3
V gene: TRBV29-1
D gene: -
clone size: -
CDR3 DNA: TGCAGCGACGGGACAAACACAGATACGCAGTATTTT
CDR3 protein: CSDGTNTDTQYF

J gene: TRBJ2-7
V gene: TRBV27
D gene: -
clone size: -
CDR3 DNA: TGTGCCAGCAGGGGCGCCCACAATGAGCAGTACTTC
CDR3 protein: CASRGAHNEQYF

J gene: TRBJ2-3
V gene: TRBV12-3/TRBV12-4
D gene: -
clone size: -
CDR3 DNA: TGTGCCAGCAGCTTCGGAATAGGGGTGGACACAGATACGCAGTATTTT
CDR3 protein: CASSFGIGVDTDTQYF

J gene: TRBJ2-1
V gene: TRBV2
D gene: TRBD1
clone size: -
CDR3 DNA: TGTGCCAGCAGTGGCCGACAGGGTGGCTACAATGAGCAGTTCTTC
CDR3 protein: CASSGRQGGYNEQFF

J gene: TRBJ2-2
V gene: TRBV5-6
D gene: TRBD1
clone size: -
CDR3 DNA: TGTGCCAGCAGCTGGGACAGGACGAGTATATCCGGGGAGCTGTTTTTT
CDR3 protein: CASSWDRTSISGELFF

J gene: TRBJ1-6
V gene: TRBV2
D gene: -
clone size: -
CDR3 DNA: TGTGCCAGCAGTGAAGACGCGGGCCGGCAGGCGTCACCCCTCCACTTT
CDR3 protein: CASSEDAGRQASPLHF